Below, 16 T cell receptor beta chains from the same sample are listed, as sequenced in a study of blood T cells in healthy people across ages. A sample-barcoded 5' primer and a J-beta primer mix were used in a second PCR of roughly 7 to 11 cycles. TCRdb recomputed calls from the 5' RACE reads with MiXCR, one row per CDR3 protein. The data hold 1,500,000 or so distinct CDR3 sequences, with around 59% observed a single time. Sequencing was done on a sample of blood. Receptors originate from a man between 18 and 29 years old in good health.

The chain carries TRBV20-1 and TRBJ2-1; D perhaps matches TRBD2 (5 bases). Germline loops: CDR1 DFQATT, CDR2 SNEGSKA (reference sequence). This CDR3 region has 16 residues. V shed 0 bases and J shed 1 base, with 13 bases lying between them. CDR3 loop: CSARDIGKSSYNEQFF. The CDR3 region has the DNA TGCAGTGCTAGAGATATCGGGAAAAGTTCCTACAATGAGCAGTTCTTC.

This clonotype has only one observation. The chain is built from TRBV29-1 and TRBJ1-3; D may be TRBD1 (6 bases). Trimming left V 4 bases short and J 4 bases short, with 14 bases between. Germline CDR1 is SQVTM and CDR2 is ANQGSEA. CDR3 length: 14 residues. CDR3 sequence (DNA): TGCAGCGTTGCTAACAGGGTGGACGGAAACACCATATATTTT. Its translation: CSVANRVDGNTIYF.

V usage is TRBV20-1 and J usage is TRBJ1-3; D is uncertain. This CDR3 spans 12 amino acids. V gave up 2 bases and J gave up 6 bases, with 8 bases separating them. Germline V gene sequence: CDR1 DFQATT, CDR2 SNEGSKA (reference sequence). The CDR3 region has the DNA TGCAGTGCTAGACGGTCGGCAAACACCATATATTTT. Translation: CSARRSANTIYF.

The chain couples TRBV12-3 or TRBV12-4 to TRBJ1-2; D is possibly TRBD1 (6 bases). V was clipped by 6 bases and J by 1 base, with 21 bases between them. The CDR3 length is 17 residues. CDR3 in DNA: TGTGCCAGCAGCATAACGGGGGGCCCCGATTATAACTATGGCTACACCTTC. Translation gives CASSITGGPDYNYGYTF.

V usage is TRBV27 and J usage is TRBJ2-5; 8 bases line up with TRBD2. Trimming took 5 bases from V and 5 from J; bases not matched to a gene: 10. This CDR3 is 15 amino acids long. Germline loops: CDR1 MNHEY, CDR2 SMNVEV (reference sequence). Here the CDR3 reads CASSATGGGGETQYF. In DNA, the CDR3 is TGTGCCAGCAGTGCCACGGGGGGCGGGGGGGAGACCCAGTACTTC.

This chain uses TRBV21-1 with TRBJ2-3; the table assigns TRBD1, which was not confirmed against the DNA. TRBV21-1 is flagged as a pseudogene. This CDR3 contains 14 residues. DNA of the CDR3: TGTGCCAGCAGCAACGACAGGGATAGGGATACGCAGTATTTT. This sequence encodes CASSNDRDRDTQYF.

This chain connects TRBV7-2 to TRBJ1-2; D not resolved. CDR3 length: 13 residues. Trimming stripped 4 bases from V and 2 bases from J, with 8 bases between. Germline V CDR1 and CDR2: SGHTA, FQGNSA. CDR3 residues: CASSSNGNYGYTF. DNA of the CDR3: TGTGCCAGCAGCTCGAACGGGAACTATGGCTACACCTTC.

This clonotype was counted between two and nine times. The chain uses TRBV7-8 and TRBJ2-7; D possibly corresponds to TRBD1 (5 bases). The V gene lost 2 bases and the J gene lost 2 bases, with 25 bases spanning the gap. CDR1 and CDR2 from the germline V gene are SGHVS and FQNEAQ. The CDR3 totals 19 residues. The CDR3 here is CASSLSPTFQGSATYEQYF. The CDR3 DNA is TGTGCCAGCAGCTTATCCCCCACCTTTCAGGGAAGTGCGACCTACGAGCAGTACTTC.

The V and J genes are TRBV3-1 and TRBJ2-5, with D maybe TRBD1 (5 bases). The CDR3 is 14 amino acids. The V gene lost 3 bases and the J gene lost 4 bases, with 12 bases spanning the gap. The V gene's germline CDR1 is LGHDT and CDR2 YNNKEL (reference sequence). The CDR3 bases are TGTGCCAGCAGCCAGGATCAGGGATCAGAGACCCAGTACTTC. Its protein product is CASSQDQGSETQYF.

V gene TRBV15 combines with J gene TRBJ2-1; D not resolved. Trimming took off 1 base at V and 0 bases at J, with 16 bases between the two ends. Germline assignment: CDR1 LNHNV and CDR2 YYDKDF (reference sequence). The CDR3 covers 18 residues. CDR3 nucleotide sequence: TGTGCCACCAGCAGAGGAGTTAGACTTTCTAGCTCCTACAATGAGCAGTTCTTC. It is translated as CATSRGVRLSSSYNEQFF.

V gene TRBV20-1 combines with J gene TRBJ2-1; TRBD2 matches at 10 bases. The germline CDR1 and CDR2 sequences are DFQATT and SNEGSKA (reference sequence). The CDR3 spans 16 residues. V was clipped by 5 bases and J by 1 base; unmatched bases: 8. This chain's CDR3 is CSAPASGRGSYNEQFF. The CDR3 DNA reads TGCAGTGCTCCGGCTAGCGGGAGAGGGTCCTACAATGAGCAGTTCTTC.

The rearrangement joins TRBV21-1 to TRBJ1-2; TRBD1 is the table's D call and was not checked against the DNA. TRBV21-1 constitutes a pseudogene. This CDR3 has 13 amino acids. DNA for the CDR3: TGTGCCAGCAGCACGACAGGGAAAAATGGCTACACCTTC. This codes for CASSTTGKNGYTF.

The chain couples TRBV7-2 to TRBJ2-7; either TRBD1 or TRBD2 may supply D (6 bases each). V lost 0 bases to trimming and J lost 5 bases, with 11 bases between them. Germline V gene sequence: CDR1 SGHTA, CDR2 FQGNSA. The CDR3 sequence is 14 residues long. CDR3 protein: CASSLALRGDEQYF. CDR3 DNA sequence: TGTGCCAGCAGCTTAGCCCTTAGGGGGGACGAGCAGTACTTC.

The CDR3 loop reads CASSPNRNHNEQFF. The CDR3 DNA follows: TGTGCCAGCAGCCCAAACAGAAACCACAATGAGCAGTTCTTC. This chain joins TRBV5-6 and TRBJ2-1; D is unresolved. V shed 4 bases and J shed 5 bases, with 13 bases lying between them. CDR1 is SGHDT, CDR2 YYEEEE, per germline. CDR3 length: 14 amino acids.

The V and J genes are TRBV6-5 and TRBJ2-7; 7 nucleotides match TRBD1. The germline V gene has CDR1 MNHEY and CDR2 SVGAGI. J gave up 6 bases and V 5 bases, and 13 bases lay outside the gene matches. This CDR3 has 15 residues. The CDR3 protein is CASSPQTGLRCEQYF. CDR3 sequence (DNA): TGTGCCAGCAGTCCCCAGACAGGGTTACGTTGCGAGCAGTACTTC.

The chain recombines TRBV28 with TRBJ1-2; D perhaps matches TRBD1 (5 bases). The germline CDR1 and CDR2 sequences are MDHEN and SYDVKM. The ends were cut back, 3 bases at V and 8 bases at J, with 16 bases in the middle. This CDR3 contains 14 residues. Here the CDR3 DNA reads TGTGCCAGCAGTTTGTGGGGACGGCCTAGGGGCTACACCTTC. It codes for CASSLWGRPRGYTF.